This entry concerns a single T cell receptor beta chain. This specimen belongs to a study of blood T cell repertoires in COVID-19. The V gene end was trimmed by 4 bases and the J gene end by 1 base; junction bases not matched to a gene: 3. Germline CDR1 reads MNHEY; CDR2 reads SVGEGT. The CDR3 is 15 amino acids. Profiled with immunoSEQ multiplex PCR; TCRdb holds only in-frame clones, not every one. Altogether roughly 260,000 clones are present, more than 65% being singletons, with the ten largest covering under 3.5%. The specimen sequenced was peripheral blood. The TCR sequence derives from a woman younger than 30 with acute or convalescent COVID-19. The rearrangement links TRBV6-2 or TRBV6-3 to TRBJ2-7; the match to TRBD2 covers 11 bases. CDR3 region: CASSSSSGGSYEQYF. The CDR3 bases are TGTGCCAGCAGTTCGTCTAGCGGGGGGTCCTACGAGCAGTACTTC.